The 18 T cell receptor beta chains in this list originate from one sample, sequenced in a study of cytomegalovirus exposure and HLA in healthy donors. PCR amplification relied on 60 Vbeta primers (plus 13 Jbeta primers). The data were produced by immunoSEQ multiplex PCR, yet TCRdb's version contains in-frame clones alone and is incomplete. The table has roughly 56,000 clones, around 85% seen once. Sequencing was performed on PBMCs. Receptor source: a boy between 10 and 17 years old in good health and CMV-seropositive.

V is TRBV5-6 and J is TRBJ2-7; D possibly corresponds to TRBD1 (5 bases). Trimming took 1 base from V and 2 from J, leaving 10 bases between them. The CDR3 has 14 amino acids. Germline-derived CDR1 and CDR2 are SGHDT and YYEEEE. The CDR3 reads CASSLRTMPYEQYF. The DNA for the CDR3 is TGTGCCAGCAGCTTGAGGACAATGCCCTACGAGCAGTACTTC. The entire variable domain, with the rest obtained from reference TRBV5-6 and TRBJ2-7, is as follows: DAGVTQSPTHLIKTRGQQVTLRCSPKSGHDTVSWYQQALGQGPQFIFQYYEEEERQRGNFPDRFSGHQFPNYSSELNVNALLLGDSALYLCASSLRTMPYEQYFGPGTRLTVT.

The gene calls are TRBV19 and TRBJ1-5, with D hard to call. V dropped 9 bases and J dropped 1 base, with 7 bases sitting between them. CDR3 length: 12 residues. Germline lookup yields CDR1 LNHDA and CDR2 SQIVND (reference sequence). In nucleotides, the CDR3 is TGTGCCAGCCGTTTGAGCAATCAGCCCCAGCATTTT. Translating gives CASRLSNQPQHF.

The chain employs TRBV5-4 and TRBJ2-7, with unresolved D. Deletions cut 2 bases from V and 6 bases from J, with 12 bases between. The CDR3 sequence is 13 residues long. CDR1 is SGHNT and CDR2 is YYREEE in the germline V gene (reference sequence). This chain's CDR3 is CASSFVVSREQYF. The CDR3 DNA reads as TGTGCCAGCAGCTTCGTAGTAAGTCGCGAGCAGTACTTC.

V is TRBV12-5 and J is TRBJ2-2, with D unresolved. The CDR3 runs to 11 residues. Germline V gene lookup returns CDR1 LGHNT and CDR2 FRNRAP. The V and J ends lost 7 bases and 7 bases respectively, with 7 bases between them. The CDR3 DNA is TGTGCTAGTGCGGTCGGCGGGGAGCTGTTTTTT. Amino acid sequence: CASAVGGELFF.

The chain combines TRBV7-6 with TRBJ1-4; D is uncertain. The germline gives CDR1 SGHVS, CDR2 FNYEAQ. V gave up 1 base and J gave up 12 bases, with 12 bases separating them. The CDR3 covers 13 residues. Written as DNA, the CDR3 is TGTGCCAGCAGCTTAGGGGAGAGGGCAGAACTGTTTTTT. Residues: CASSLGERAELFF.

The CDR3: CASSMTGRTYEQYF. The CDR3 DNA reads as TGTGCCAGTAGTATGACAGGGAGAACCTACGAGCAGTACTTC. The chain carries TRBV19 and TRBJ2-7; 7 positions match TRBD1. From germline, CDR1 is LNHDA and CDR2 SQIVND (reference sequence). The V segment lost 3 bases and the J segment 2 bases; nucleotides outside the gene matches: 4. The CDR3 is 14 residues long.

V gene TRBV4-1 combines with J gene TRBJ2-1, with D possibly TRBD1 on 5 matching bases. V lost 3 bases, J lost 2 bases, and 8 bases lay in between. Looked up from germline, CDR1 is MGHRA and CDR2 is YSYEKL. The CDR3 is 14 amino acids. CDR3 region: CASSQMDTYNEQFF. Here the CDR3 DNA reads TGCGCCAGCAGCCAGATGGACACCTACAATGAGCAGTTCTTC.

Here the CDR3 reads CASSYARGTGGNTEAFF. Here the CDR3 DNA reads TGTGCCAGCAGCTACGCCCGAGGGACAGGGGGTAACACTGAAGCTTTCTTT. The chain combines TRBV7-9 with TRBJ1-1, with 11 bases fitting TRBD1. Germline assignment: CDR1 SEHNR and CDR2 FQNEAQ (reference sequence). The CDR3 consists of 17 residues. With 4 bases clipped from V and 2 bases from J, the junction kept 9 bases outside the gene matches.

The chain has TRBV5-4 and TRBJ1-1, with a weak D call TRBD1 (6 bases). Germline CDR1 SGHNT, CDR2 YYREEE (reference sequence). Trimming shortened V by 0 bases and J by 2 bases, and 8 bases separated the two germline ends. This CDR3 is 14 amino acids long. The chain's CDR3 is CASSLGTENTEAFF. In DNA form, the CDR3 reads TGTGCCAGCAGCTTGGGGACAGAAAACACTGAAGCTTTCTTT.

This clone has only a few counts. The rearrangement uses TRBV21-1 and TRBJ1-6. TRBV21-1 is a documented pseudogene. This CDR3 has 17 residues. The CDR3 spells CASSFPNRGNYNSPLHF. The CDR3 DNA follows: TGTGCCAGCAGCTTTCCTAACCGGGGGAACTATAATTCACCCCTCCACTTT.

The J gene is TRBJ1-5, the V gene TRBV29-1, with 8 bases identical to TRBD1. Per germline, CDR1 SQVTM and CDR2 ANQGSEA. The ends lost 5 bases at V and 1 base at J; junction bases unmatched: 4. This CDR3 has 14 amino acids. Written as DNA, the CDR3 is TGCAGCGTTCAACAGGGGGGAAGCAATCAGCCCCAGCATTTT. As protein: CSVQQGGSNQPQHF.

The chain has TRBV6-5 and TRBJ1-2; 8 bases match TRBD1. Looked up from germline, CDR1 is MNHEY and CDR2 is SVGAGI. Trimming at V came to 9 bases and at J to 0 bases, leaving 3 bases not matched to a gene. The CDR3 loop spans 13 amino acids. The CDR3 nucleotides read TGTGCCAGTGAGGACAGGGCTAACTATGGCTACACCTTC. It specifies CASEDRANYGYTF.

This clone occurred once. This chain connects TRBV2 to TRBJ1-1; 9 bases agree with TRBD1. This CDR3 comprises 13 residues. With V trimmed by 10 bases and J by 4 bases, 7 bases remained unmatched. Germline-derived CDR1 and CDR2 are SNHLY and FYNNEI. CDR3: CATQGDRATEAFF. For the CDR3, the DNA is TGTGCCACCCAGGGGGACAGGGCCACTGAAGCTTTCTTT.

The V call is TRBV7-2, the J call TRBJ2-5; D call uncertain. The CDR3 is 17 residues long. Germline V gives CDR1 SGHTA, CDR2 FQGNSA. V lost 3 bases and J 4 bases, leaving 21 bases between the germline ends. Here the CDR3 reads CASSFGSSRLVGETQYF. The DNA of the CDR3 is TGTGCCAGCAGCTTTGGGTCTTCGCGTCTAGTAGGAGAGACCCAGTACTTC.

This clone was found a few times. CDR3 residues: CASSSRQGPSYEQYF. The DNA of the CDR3 is TGTGCCAGCAGCTCCAGACAGGGTCCATCCTACGAGCAGTACTTC. The chain couples TRBV7-9 to TRBJ2-7, with 7 positions matching TRBD1. The CDR3 consists of 15 residues. CDR1 and CDR2 from the germline V gene are SEHNR and FQNEAQ (reference sequence). J was trimmed by 1 base and V by 4 bases; bases with no gene match: 7.

This chain links TRBV6-1 with TRBJ1-1, with D hard to call. Trimming shortened V by 5 bases and J by 1 base, and 11 bases separated the two germline ends. The CDR3 sequence is 14 residues long. Germline CDR1 and CDR2: MNHNS and SASEGT. The CDR3 here is CASSNPAGNTEAFF. The CDR3 DNA reads TGTGCCAGCAGTAACCCCGCAGGGAACACTGAAGCTTTCTTT.

This chain's CDR3 is CASSYSPSNYGYTF. CDR3 nucleotides: TGCGCCAGCAGCTATAGTCCATCTAACTATGGCTACACCTTC. The V call is TRBV5-1, the J call TRBJ1-2; D ambiguous. Germline V CDR1 and CDR2: SGHRS, YFSETQ. This CDR3 contains 14 residues. Trimming removed 3 bases from V and 0 bases from J, with 9 bases in between. The whole variable domain, remainder taken from reference TRBV5-1 and TRBJ1-2, is KAGVTQTPRYLIKTRGQQVTLSCSPISGHRSVSWYQQTPGQGLQFLFEYFSETQRNKGNFPGRFSGRQFSNSRSEMNVSTLELGDSALYLCASSYSPSNYGYTFGSGTRLTVV.

CDR3 sequence (DNA): TGTGCCAGCAGGTTGACGGGGAATCAGCCCCAGCATTTT. Its translation is CASRLTGNQPQHF. This chain connects TRBV6-6 to TRBJ1-5; no definite D call. The V gene's germline CDR1 is MNHNY and CDR2 SVGAGI (reference sequence). Between the trimmed V and J ends, which lost 6 bases and 4 bases, there was a span of 10 bases. This CDR3 contains 13 residues.